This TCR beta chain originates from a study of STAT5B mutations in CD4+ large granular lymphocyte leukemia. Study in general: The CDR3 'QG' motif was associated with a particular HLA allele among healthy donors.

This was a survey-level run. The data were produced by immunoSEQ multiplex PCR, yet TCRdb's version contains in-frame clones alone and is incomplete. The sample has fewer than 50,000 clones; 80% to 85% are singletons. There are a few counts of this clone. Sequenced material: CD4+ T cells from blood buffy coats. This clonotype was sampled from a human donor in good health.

The CDR3 coding sequence is TGCGCCAGCAGCCCCGGACAGGGTGCAGATACGCAGTATTTT. Translated, it gives CASSPGQGADTQYF. The J gene is TRBJ2-3, the V gene TRBV5-1; 8 nucleotides line up with TRBD1. The germline V gene encodes CDR1 SGHRS and CDR2 YFSETQ. This CDR3 has 14 amino acids. Trimming at V came to 4 bases and at J to 4 bases, leaving 5 bases not matched to a gene.